These T cell receptor beta chains were read from a single sample in a study of cytomegalovirus exposure and HLA in healthy donors. Only in-frame clones appear in the TCRdb table, and some are missing; sequencing was by immunoSEQ multiplex PCR. The sample lists around 160,000 clones; just over 75% were seen once. Sequencing was performed on PBMCs. These receptor sequences come from a woman in her thirties or forties in good health and CMV-seronegative. Both conserved end residues are part of each CDR3. A D gene is named only where the DNA matches it firmly. A clone size is listed for some rows: how often the clone was seen (once, few, many), or a class if it is expanded.

few - TRBJ1-1 TRBV5-5 TGTGCCAGCAGCCTTGACAGAGTTCCTGAAGCTTTCTTT CASSLDRVPEAFF
- - TRBJ2-7 TRBV28 TGTGCCAGCAGGGAATTAGATGGGAGCTACGAGCAGTACTTC CASRELDGSYEQYF
- TRBD1 TRBJ1-2 TRBV19 TGTGCCAGTAGCAGAGAAACAGGGGGCGCATCCTATGGCTACACCTTC CASSRETGGASYGYTF
- - TRBJ2-4 TRBV6-5 TGTGCCAGCAGTTCTCAGGGGACCCAAAACATTCAGTACTTC CASSSQGTQNIQYF
few TRBD1 TRBJ2-3 TRBV6-5 TGTGCCAGCAGTTACCGCCGACAGGGGTTGACAGATACGCAGTATTTT CASSYRRQGLTDTQYF
- TRBD1 TRBJ1-1 TRBV28 TGTGCCAGCAGTTTAGGACAGGGTAAGGGTGAAGCTTTCTTT CASSLGQGKGEAFF
- - TRBJ1-2 TRBV28 TGTGCCAGCAAGGCTCGGGGTCCCCTATCTTATGGCTACACCTTC CASKARGPLSYGYTF
- - TRBJ2-5 TRBV27 TGTGCCAGCAGTAGGACAAGAGGAGAGACCCAGTACTTC CASSRTRGETQYF
- TRBD1 TRBJ1-5 TRBV6-6 TGTGCCAGCACCCAGGGGGTTCAGCCCCAGCATTTT CASTQGVQPQHF
few - TRBJ2-7 TRBV7-9 TGTGCCAGCAGCTTAAAGTCTGGGACGGGGGCCTACGAGCAGTACTTC CASSLKSGTGAYEQYF
- TRBD1 TRBJ1-2 TRBV5-6 TGTGCCAGCAGCGGGCTCCCCGGGACAGGGGGCCATGGCTACACCTTC CASSGLPGTGGHGYTF
- TRBD2 TRBJ2-3 TRBV13 TGTGCCAGCAGCATACCGAGCGAGCGGGAGATGCGCACAGATACGCAGTATTTT CASSIPSEREMRTDTQYF
- TRBD1 TRBJ1-5 TRBV5-4 TGTGCCAGCAGCCCGGGACAGGGAAGGGATCAGCCCCAGCATTTT CASSPGQGRDQPQHF
- - TRBJ2-2 TRBV5-3 TGTGCCAGAACCTCGGATTATGGGACTAACACCGGGGAGCTGTTTTTT CARTSDYGTNTGELFF
few TRBD2 TRBJ2-3 TRBV18 TGTGCCAGCTCACAAACTAGCGGGATGGCAGATACGCAGTATTTT CASSQTSGMADTQYF
few TRBD2 TRBJ2-1 TRBV19 TGTGCCAGTAGTAGGGGAGGGAACTACAATGAGCAGTTCTTC CASSRGGNYNEQFF
- TRBD2 TRBJ2-1 TRBV9 TGTGCCAGCAGCGTCAAAACTAGCGGAAACAATGAGCAGTTCTTC CASSVKTSGNNEQFF
once - TRBJ1-2 TRBV28 TGTGCCAGCAGTTTGCAAACAGGCTATGGCTACACCTTC CASSLQTGYGYTF
- TRBD2 TRBJ2-5 TRBV5-4 TGTGCCAGCAGCTCTCAAGGGAGGGGCGCGGATGAAGAGACCCAGTACTTC CASSSQGRGADEETQYF
- TRBD1 TRBJ2-5 TRBV29-1 TGCAGCGGAGCCGGGACAGTGTACCAAGAGACCCAGTACTTC CSGAGTVYQETQYF
once - TRBJ1-3 TRBV5-1 TGCGCCAGCAGCTCGGGGACACTCTCTGGAAACACCATATATTTT CASSSGTLSGNTIYF
- TRBD1 TRBJ1-2 TRBV29-1 TGCAGCGTTGATAAGGGGGACAGCTACAAAACTATGGCTGGCTACACCTTC CSVDKGDSYKTMAGYTF
- - TRBJ1-2 TRBV11-3 TGTGCCAGCAGCGAGGGCTATGGCTACACCTTC CASSEGYGYTF
- TRBD1 TRBJ1-1 TRBV5-4 TGTGCCAGCAGCTTGGGGGGGACAGGGAACACTGAAGCTTTCTTT CASSLGGTGNTEAFF
once TRBD1 TRBJ1-1 TRBV27 TGTGCCAGCAGTTTCCGGGACAGATACACTGAAGCTTTCTTT CASSFRDRYTEAFF
- - TRBJ1-5 TRBV19 TGTGCCAGTAGTACCGAAACTTATCGGGGCAATCAGCCCCAGCATTTT CASSTETYRGNQPQHF
- TRBD1 TRBJ1-2 TRBV9 TGTGCCAGCAGCCCCACAGGGGAGGACTATGGCTACACCTTC CASSPTGEDYGYTF
few TRBD1 TRBJ1-3 TRBV29-1 TGCAGCGTTGAAAGGGACAGCTCTGGAAACACCATATATTTT CSVERDSSGNTIYF
- TRBD1 TRBJ1-1 TRBV29-1 TGCAGCGTTGAAGAAGGACAGGCGTACACTGAAGCTTTCTTT CSVEEGQAYTEAFF
- - TRBJ1-1 TRBV6-5 TGTGCCAGCAGTTATTTTGAGACAGGCACTGAAGCTTTCTTT CASSYFETGTEAFF
- TRBD2 TRBJ2-1 TRBV7-9 TGTGCCAGCAGCCTAACAGCGGGAGCCTGGCTGGATGAGCAGTTCTTC CASSLTAGAWLDEQFF
- - TRBJ2-6 TRBV7-9 TGTGCCAGCAGCTTCCCCCCACAGGGATTACGCTCTGGGGCCAACGTCCTGACTTTC CASSFPPQGLRSGANVLTF
- - TRBJ2-7 TRBV5-1 TGCGCCAGCAGCCGGACAAGCTCCTACGAGCAGTACTTC CASSRTSSYEQYF
- TRBD1 TRBJ1-4 TRBV10-3 TGTGCCACTCCGGGGACAGGGAGTTTTCTGGGCCCTAATGAAAAACTGTTTTTT CATPGTGSFLGPNEKLFF
once TRBD1 TRBJ1-2 TRBV7-9 TGTGCCAGCAGGGCGGGACAGGACTATGGCTACACCTTC CASRAGQDYGYTF
- TRBD2 TRBJ2-5 TRBV28 TGTGCCAGCAGTTTAGCGGGAGCGGGAGAAGAGACCCAGTACTTC CASSLAGAGEETQYF
few - TRBJ2-1 TRBV7-9 TGTGCCAGCAGCGAGCCCAATGAGCAGTTCTTC CASSEPNEQFF
- - TRBJ1-1 TRBV9 TGTGCCAGCAGCATAAGCCCACTGAACACTGAAGCTTTCTTT CASSISPLNTEAFF
- - TRBJ2-7 TRBV5-1 TGCGCCAGCAGCCCGCTGACAGGGTCTAGCGCCTACGAGCAGTACTTC CASSPLTGSSAYEQYF
- - TRBJ2-5 TRBV6-1 TGTGCCAGCAGTGAAGACGGGGGGACCCAGTACTTC CASSEDGGTQYF
few TRBD1 TRBJ1-2 TRBV18 TGTGCCAGCCACGGACAGGGGGCTATCTATGGCTACACCTTC CASHGQGAIYGYTF
- TRBD2 TRBJ2-7 TRBV27 TGTGCCAGCAGTTTTCTAACTAGCGGTAACTACGAGCAGTACTTC CASSFLTSGNYEQYF
- - TRBJ2-1 TRBV2 TGTGCCAGCAGCAAGGACAGTTACTCCTACAATGAGCAGTTCTTC CASSKDSYSYNEQFF
once - TRBJ1-2 TRBV30 TGTGCCTGGAATTCGGACAGATACTATGGCTACACCTTC CAWNSDRYYGYTF
- - TRBJ1-5 TRBV7-6 TGTGCCAGCAGCTTAGGGGGGGTTCAGCCCCAGCATTTT CASSLGGVQPQHF
- - TRBJ2-2 TRBV27 TGTGCCAGCAGTTTATCAACGGTCACTTTCGTTGCCGGGGAGCTGTTTTTT CASSLSTVTFVAGELFF
- - TRBJ2-5 TRBV10-3 TGTGCCATCAGTGGCCAGCAAGAGACCCAGTACTTC CAISGQQETQYF
- TRBD1 TRBJ2-7 TRBV25-1 TGTGCCAGCAGCCCAACTGACAGGGCTGACTACGAGCAGTACTTC CASSPTDRADYEQYF
- TRBD1 TRBJ2-5 TRBV2 TGTGCCAGCGAACAGGGGGTGGTAGAGACCCAGTACTTC CASEQGVVETQYF
- - TRBJ1-2 TRBV13 TGTGCCAGCAGCTTAAAGGGCGTGGAGGGGGGCTACACCTTC CASSLKGVEGGYTF
- TRBD2 TRBJ2-1 TRBV6-7 TGTGCCAGCAGTTACTCTCGAGTAGCGGACCGACTAGCGGGGACGAGCTCCTACAATGAGCAGTTCTTC CASSYSRVADRLAGTSSYNEQFF
- - TRBJ1-1 TRBV25-1 TGTGCCAGCAGTGACCTCCAGGGAATCGGTGAAGCTTTCTTT CASSDLQGIGEAFF
- - TRBJ2-7 TRBV19 TGTGCCAGTAGTATCCGGGACAACTCCTACGAGCAGTACTTC CASSIRDNSYEQYF
- - TRBJ1-3 TRBV28 TGTGCCAGCAGTCCCCACAGGGCCCCCTCTGGAAACACCATATATTTT CASSPHRAPSGNTIYF
- - TRBJ1-6 TRBV28 TGTGCCAGCACAGATCATAATTCACCCCTCCACTTT CASTDHNSPLHF